The 18 T cell receptor beta chains below come from one sample, sequenced in a study of cytotoxic CD8 clonotypes in ibrutinib-treated CLL. Sequenced by immunoSEQ multiplex PCR; TCRdb stores in-frame clones only, minus some. This table has 15,000 or so clones, 64% appearing once. The specimen comprised PBMCs, sampled before ibrutinib treatment. These receptors came from a human donor with chronic lymphocytic leukemia.

This clone was seen more than once but under ten times. This rearrangement joins TRBV5-1 to TRBJ2-3; 9 bases line up with TRBD2. The CDR3 has 16 residues. Germline assignment: CDR1 SGHRS and CDR2 YFSETQ. The ends lost 3 bases at V and 3 bases at J; junction bases unmatched: 8. The CDR3 sequence: CASSWAIAGVTDTQYF. CDR3 in DNA: TGCGCCAGCAGCTGGGCCATAGCGGGGGTTACAGATACGCAGTATTTT. Looking up the rest from reference TRBV5-1 and TRBJ2-3 gives the full variable domain: KAGVTQTPRYLIKTRGQQVTLSCSPISGHRSVSWYQQTPGQGLQFLFEYFSETQRNKGNFPGRFSGRQFSNSRSEMNVSTLELGDSALYLCASSWAIAGVTDTQYFGPGTRLTVL.

The J gene is TRBJ1-2, the V gene TRBV5-4; 10 nucleotides line up with TRBD1. After removal of 4 bases from V and 6 bases from J, the junction contained 3 bases not matched to a gene. CDR3 length: 13 residues. From germline, CDR1 is SGHNT and CDR2 YYREEE (reference sequence). CDR3 sequence (DNA): TGTGCCAGCAGCGAGGGACAGGGGAATGGCTACACCTTC. This encodes CASSEGQGNGYTF.

This rearrangement joins TRBV25-1 to TRBJ1-2; D gene unclear. The V and J ends lost 4 bases and 8 bases respectively, with 17 bases between them. Germline lookup yields CDR1 MGHDK and CDR2 SYGVNS. The CDR3 length is 14 residues. DNA for the CDR3: TGTGCCAGCAGTGTCCTCACAGAGGTTAAGGGCTACACCTTC. Encoded protein: CASSVLTEVKGYTF.

The sample holds a few counts of this clone. J is TRBJ1-5 and V is TRBV18; D unclear. CDR3 size: 13 residues. V shed 4 bases and J shed 4 bases, with 8 bases lying between them. CDR1 is KGHSH and CDR2 is LQKENI in the germline V gene. DNA of the CDR3: TGTGCCAGCTCACAGGACGAAAATCAGCCCCAGCATTTT. The encoded protein is CASSQDENQPQHF.

The genes are TRBV29-1 and TRBJ2-6; D perhaps matches TRBD2 (6 bases). Trimming removed 5 bases from V and 5 bases from J, with 22 bases in between. This CDR3 comprises 17 residues. The germline V gene has CDR1 SQVTM and CDR2 ANQGSEA. The CDR3 DNA reads TGCAGCGTTCAGTTTGGACTAATACAAAGTCGGGCCAACGTCCTGACTTTC. Its protein is CSVQFGLIQSRANVLTF.

The V and J genes are TRBV29-1 and TRBJ2-7; D ambiguous. CDR1 and CDR2 from the germline V gene are SQVTM and ANQGSEA. The CDR3 has 13 amino acids. V was cut by 6 bases and J by 0 bases, with 12 bases left in between. The CDR3 reads CSVLRSDSYEQYF. Written as DNA, the CDR3 is TGCAGCGTGCTTAGGTCTGACTCCTACGAGCAGTACTTC.

This chain uses TRBV7-8 with TRBJ2-7; D may match TRBD1 or TRBD2 (5 bases each). The length of the CDR3 is 15 residues. The V end lost 4 bases, the J end lost 1 base, and 14 bases lay between the germline ends. Germline-derived CDR1 and CDR2 are SGHVS and FQNEAQ. This CDR3 is CASSSRGDGSYEQYF. The CDR3 region has the DNA TGTGCCAGCAGCTCGCGAGGGGACGGTTCCTACGAGCAGTACTTC.

This clone came up a few times. The CDR3 spells CASSSTGGEQFF. The CDR3 DNA reads as TGTGCCAGCAGCTCGACAGGGGGTGAGCAGTTCTTC. The J gene is TRBJ2-1, the V gene TRBV5-4, with 9 positions matching TRBD1. Looked up from germline, CDR1 is SGHNT and CDR2 is YYREEE (reference sequence). V gave up 3 bases and J gave up 9 bases; unmatched junction bases: 1. CDR3 length equals 12 residues. Drawing the rest from reference TRBV5-4 and TRBJ2-1, the complete variable domain is ETGVTQSPTHLIKTRGQQVTLRCSSQSGHNTVSWYQQALGQGPQFIFQYYREEENGRGNFPPRFSGLQFPNYSSELNVNALELDDSALYLCASSSTGGEQFFGPGTRLTVL.

The rearrangement joins TRBV4-1 to TRBJ1-3, with D maybe TRBD1 (6 bases). Germline CDR1 MGHRA, CDR2 YSYEKL. The V end lost 5 bases, the J end lost 4 bases, and 15 bases lay between the germline ends. The CDR3 totals 15 residues. The CDR3 sequence: CASSKNRAAGNTIYF. As DNA, the CDR3 is TGCGCCAGCAGCAAAAACAGGGCCGCGGGAAACACCATATATTTT.

J is TRBJ2-5 and V is TRBV6-1; TRBD2 is a possible D gene (6 bases). The V end lost 6 bases, the J end lost 3 bases, and 17 bases lay between the germline ends. Germline loops: CDR1 MNHNS, CDR2 SASEGT. The CDR3 consists of 15 residues. CDR3 sequence: CASSWEALVEETQYF. As DNA, the CDR3 is TGTGCCAGCAGCTGGGAGGCACTAGTTGAAGAGACCCAGTACTTC.

This clone was found many times. The chain is built from TRBV5-5 and TRBJ1-1, with 7 bases matching TRBD1. The CDR3 runs to 14 residues. Germline assignment: CDR1 SGHKS and CDR2 YYEKEE (reference sequence). With 4 bases clipped from V and 1 base from J, the junction kept 4 bases outside the gene matches. The CDR3 loop reads CASSRGQPNTEAFF. The CDR3 nucleotides are TGTGCCAGCAGCCGGGGACAGCCGAACACTGAAGCTTTCTTT. The variable domain in full, with the rest retrieved from reference TRBV5-5 and TRBJ1-1, is DAGVTQSPTHLIKTRGQQVTLRCSPISGHKSVSWYQQVLGQGPQFIFQYYEKEERGRGNFPDRFSARQFPNYSSELNVNALLLGDSALYLCASSRGQPNTEAFFGQGTRLTVV.

The chain has TRBV25-1 and TRBJ1-6; D might be TRBD1 (5 bases). The V gene's germline CDR1 is MGHDK and CDR2 SYGVNS. CDR3 length: 16 residues. Trimming shortened V by 4 bases and J by 13 bases, and 23 bases separated the two germline ends. The CDR3 DNA sequence: TGTGCCAGCAGTGCCCCCGGGACTGAGGCTGGATTGCCCCTCCACTTT. Its translation is CASSAPGTEAGLPLHF.

This chain connects TRBV20-1 to TRBJ2-7; D is undetermined. In germline, CDR1 is DFQATT, CDR2 SNEGSKA (reference sequence). The CDR3 is made up of 11 amino acids. V lost 6 bases, J lost 6 bases, and 12 bases lay in between. For the CDR3, the DNA is TGCAGTGCCCTCGCTTACTCCGAGCAGTACTTC. Protein sequence: CSALAYSEQYF.

This clone was seen a few times. This sequence joins TRBV11-2 and TRBJ1-1, with 8 nucleotides matching TRBD1. The CDR3 has 14 residues. V was pared by 5 bases and J by 4 bases, with 6 bases of the junction left unmatched. Germline values: CDR1 SGHAT, CDR2 FQNNGV. The CDR3 bases are TGTGCCAGCAGCCCGATGCAGGGGGCCACTGAAGCTTTCTTT. Amino acid sequence: CASSPMQGATEAFF.

V usage is TRBV19 and J usage is TRBJ2-3; D uncertain. Germline V gene lookup returns CDR1 LNHDA and CDR2 SQIVND (reference sequence). This CDR3 has 11 residues. Trimming pared 6 bases from V and 2 bases from J, leaving 3 bases between. For the CDR3, the DNA is TGTGCCAGTAGCGACACAGATACGCAGTATTTT. Protein product: CASSDTDTQYF.

The chain links TRBV7-9 to TRBJ2-3, with unresolved D. V gave up 1 base and J gave up 10 bases, with 3 bases separating them. Germline CDR1 SEHNR, CDR2 FQNEAQ (reference sequence). CDR3 length: 10 residues. The CDR3 bases are TGTGCCAGCAGCTTAGTGGCGCAGTATTTT. Translated: CASSLVAQYF.

This clone counts as medium-sized. V and J are TRBV7-6 and TRBJ1-5; no clear D. CDR1 and CDR2 (germline): SGHVS, FNYEAQ. V lost 5 bases to trimming and J lost 0 bases, with 8 bases between them. This CDR3 region has 14 residues. CDR3 protein: CASSRGDSNQPQHF. DNA of the CDR3: TGTGCCAGCAGCCGGGGAGATAGCAATCAGCCCCAGCATTTT.

The DNA of the CDR3 is TGCGCCAGCAGCCAAGGATATGGTACAGGCTCCTACGAGCAGTACTTC. Amino acid sequence: CASSQGYGTGSYEQYF. The chain is built from TRBV4-1 and TRBJ2-7; maybe TRBD1 (5 bases). V lost 1 base and J lost 0, with 13 bases in between. Germline V gene sequence: CDR1 MGHRA, CDR2 YSYEKL. The CDR3 length is 16 residues.